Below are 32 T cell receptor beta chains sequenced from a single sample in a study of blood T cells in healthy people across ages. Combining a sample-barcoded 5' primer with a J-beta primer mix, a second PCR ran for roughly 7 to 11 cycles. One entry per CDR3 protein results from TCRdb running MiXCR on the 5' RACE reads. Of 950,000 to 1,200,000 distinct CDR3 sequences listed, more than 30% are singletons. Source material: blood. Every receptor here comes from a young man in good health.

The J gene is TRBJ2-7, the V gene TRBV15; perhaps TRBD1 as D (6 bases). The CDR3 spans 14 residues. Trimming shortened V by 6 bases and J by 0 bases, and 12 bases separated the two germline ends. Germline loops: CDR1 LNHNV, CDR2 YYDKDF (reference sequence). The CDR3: CATSGQSSSYEQYF. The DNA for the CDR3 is TGTGCCACCAGTGGACAGTCAAGCTCCTACGAGCAGTACTTC.

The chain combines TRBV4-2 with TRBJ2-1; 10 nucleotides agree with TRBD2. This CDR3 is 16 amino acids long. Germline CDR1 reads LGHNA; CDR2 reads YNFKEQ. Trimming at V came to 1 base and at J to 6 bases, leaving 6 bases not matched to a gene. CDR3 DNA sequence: TGTGCCAGCAGCCAAGGGTCGGCTAGCGGGGGCAATGAGCAGTTCTTC. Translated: CASSQGSASGGNEQFF.

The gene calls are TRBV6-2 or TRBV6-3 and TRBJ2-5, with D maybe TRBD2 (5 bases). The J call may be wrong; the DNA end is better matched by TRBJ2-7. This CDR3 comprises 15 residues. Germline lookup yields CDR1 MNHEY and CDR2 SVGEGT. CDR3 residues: CASTVNSRRPYEQYF. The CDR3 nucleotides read TGTGCCAGCACAGTTAATAGCAGGAGGCCCTACGAGCAGTACTTC.

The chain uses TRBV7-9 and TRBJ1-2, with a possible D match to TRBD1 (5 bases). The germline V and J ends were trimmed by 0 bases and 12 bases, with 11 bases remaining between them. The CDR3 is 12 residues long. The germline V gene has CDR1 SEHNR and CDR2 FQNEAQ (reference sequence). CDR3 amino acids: CASSLAHGGNTF. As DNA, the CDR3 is TGTGCCAGCAGCTTAGCCCACGGGGGAAACACCTTC.

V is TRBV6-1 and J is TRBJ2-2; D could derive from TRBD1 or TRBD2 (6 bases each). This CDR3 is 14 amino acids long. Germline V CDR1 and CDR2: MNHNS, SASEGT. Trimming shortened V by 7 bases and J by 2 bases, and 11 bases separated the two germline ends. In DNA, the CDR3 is TGTGCCAGCAACGGGGGCCCTAACACCGGGGAGCTGTTTTTT. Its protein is CASNGGPNTGELFF.

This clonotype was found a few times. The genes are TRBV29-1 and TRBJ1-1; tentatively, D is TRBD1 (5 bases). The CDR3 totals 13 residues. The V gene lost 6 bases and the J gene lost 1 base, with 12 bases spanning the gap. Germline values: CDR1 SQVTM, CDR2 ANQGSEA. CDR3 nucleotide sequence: TGCAGCGTCGAGGACACCCAGAACACTGAAGCTTTCTTT. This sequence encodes CSVEDTQNTEAFF.

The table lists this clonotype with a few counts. The CDR3 spells CASSLPGQEQFF. DNA for the CDR3: TGTGCCAGCAGCCTCCCGGGACAGGAGCAGTTCTTC. The chain uses TRBV9 and TRBJ2-1; 7 bases fit TRBD1. Germline V gene sequence: CDR1 SGDLS, CDR2 YYNGEE. The CDR3 consists of 12 residues. Unmatched junction bases numbered 5, after V lost 4 bases and J lost 10 bases.

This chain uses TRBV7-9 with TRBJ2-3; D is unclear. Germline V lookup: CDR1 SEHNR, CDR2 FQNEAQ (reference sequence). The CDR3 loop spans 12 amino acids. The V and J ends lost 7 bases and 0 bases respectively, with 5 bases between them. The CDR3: CASNSSTDTQYF. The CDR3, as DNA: TGTGCCAGCAATTCTAGCACAGATACGCAGTATTTT.

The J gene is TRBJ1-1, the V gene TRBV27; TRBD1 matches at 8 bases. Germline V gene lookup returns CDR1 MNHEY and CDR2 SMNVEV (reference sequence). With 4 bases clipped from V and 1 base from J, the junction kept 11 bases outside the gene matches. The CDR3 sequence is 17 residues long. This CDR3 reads CASSSYGQGLGNTEAFF. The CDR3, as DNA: TGTGCCAGCAGTTCCTACGGACAGGGCTTGGGGAACACTGAAGCTTTCTTT.

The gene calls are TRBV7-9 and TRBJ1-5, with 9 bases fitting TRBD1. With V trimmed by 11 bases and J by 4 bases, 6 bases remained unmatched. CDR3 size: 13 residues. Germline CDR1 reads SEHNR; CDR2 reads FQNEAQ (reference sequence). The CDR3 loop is CAGTGTGNQPQHF. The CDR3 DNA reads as TGTGCCGGAACCGGGACAGGGAATCAGCCCCAGCATTTT. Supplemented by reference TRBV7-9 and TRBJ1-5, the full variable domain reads DTGVSQNPRHKITKRGQNVTFRCDPISEHNRLYWYRQTLGQGPEFLTYFQNEAQLEKSRLLSDRFSAERPKGSFSTLEIQRTEQGDSAMYLCAGTGTGNQPQHFGDGTRLSIL.

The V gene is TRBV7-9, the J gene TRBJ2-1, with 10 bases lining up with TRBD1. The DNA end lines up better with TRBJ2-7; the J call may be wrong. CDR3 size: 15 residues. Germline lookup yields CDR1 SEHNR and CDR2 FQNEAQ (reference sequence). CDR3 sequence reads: CASSSTGGADNEQYF. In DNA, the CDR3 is TGTGCCAGCAGCTCGACAGGGGGCGCAGACAATGAGCAGTACTTC.

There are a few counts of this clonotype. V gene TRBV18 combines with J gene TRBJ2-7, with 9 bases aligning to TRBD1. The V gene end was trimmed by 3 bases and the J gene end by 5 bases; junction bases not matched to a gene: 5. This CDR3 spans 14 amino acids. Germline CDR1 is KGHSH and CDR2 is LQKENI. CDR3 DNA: TGTGCCAGCTCACCTCCGGGACAGGGCAACGAGCAGTACTTC. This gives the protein CASSPPGQGNEQYF.

Here the CDR3 reads CASSPSPVKEQFF. CDR3 coding DNA: TGTGCCAGCAGCCCGTCGCCCGTGAAGGAGCAGTTCTTC. The chain uses TRBV7-7 and TRBJ2-1; D uncertain. This CDR3 contains 13 residues. Germline values: CDR1 SSHAT, CDR2 FNYEAQ (reference sequence). V was clipped by 5 bases and J by 10 bases, with 15 bases between them.

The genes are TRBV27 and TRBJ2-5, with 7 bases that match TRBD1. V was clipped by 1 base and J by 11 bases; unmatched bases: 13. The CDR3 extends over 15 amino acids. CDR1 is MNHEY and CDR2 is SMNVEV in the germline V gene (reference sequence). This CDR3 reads CASSLLGGRDYKQYF. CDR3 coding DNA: TGTGCCAGCAGTTTATTAGGGGGCAGGGATTACAAGCAGTACTTC.

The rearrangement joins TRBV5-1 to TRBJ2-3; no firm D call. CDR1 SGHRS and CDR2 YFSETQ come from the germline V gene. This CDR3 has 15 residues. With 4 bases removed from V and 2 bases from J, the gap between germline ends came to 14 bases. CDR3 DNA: TGCGCCAGCAGCGTTTCGGCAGGCCACACAGATACGCAGTATTTT. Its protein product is CASSVSAGHTDTQYF. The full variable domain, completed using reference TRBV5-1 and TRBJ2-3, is KAGVTQTPRYLIKTRGQQVTLSCSPISGHRSVSWYQQTPGQGLQFLFEYFSETQRNKGNFPGRFSGRQFSNSRSEMNVSTLELGDSALYLCASSVSAGHTDTQYFGPGTRLTVL.

The CDR3 region has the DNA TGTGCCAGCAGTTACGACGGGGGCGTCAATGAGCAGTTCTTC. Protein product: CASSYDGGVNEQFF. The rearrangement uses TRBV6-2 or TRBV6-3 and TRBJ2-1; D tentatively fits TRBD1 or TRBD2 (6 bases each). Germline V lookup: CDR1 MNHEY, CDR2 SVGEGT. Trimming removed 2 bases at V and 6 bases at J, with 11 bases between. The CDR3 is 14 residues long.

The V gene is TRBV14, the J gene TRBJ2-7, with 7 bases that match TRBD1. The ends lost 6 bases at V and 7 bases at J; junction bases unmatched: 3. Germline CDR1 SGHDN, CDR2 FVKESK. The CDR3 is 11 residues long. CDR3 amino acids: CASSHRGEQYF. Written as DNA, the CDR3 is TGTGCCAGCAGTCACAGGGGTGAGCAGTACTTC.

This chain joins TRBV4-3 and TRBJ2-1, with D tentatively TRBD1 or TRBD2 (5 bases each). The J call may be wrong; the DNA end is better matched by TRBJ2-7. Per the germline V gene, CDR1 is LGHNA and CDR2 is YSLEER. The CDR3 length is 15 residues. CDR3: CASSQEGESYNEQYF. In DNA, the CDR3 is TGCGCCAGCAGCCAAGAGGGGGAATCCTACAATGAGCAGTACTTC.

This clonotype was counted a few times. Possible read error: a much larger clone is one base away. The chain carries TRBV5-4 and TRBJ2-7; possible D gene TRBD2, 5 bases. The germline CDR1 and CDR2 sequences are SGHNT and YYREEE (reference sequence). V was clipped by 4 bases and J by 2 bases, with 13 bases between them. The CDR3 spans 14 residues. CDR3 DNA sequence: TGTGCCAGCAGCGTGATCGGGAAGACCTACGAGCAGTACTTC. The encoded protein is CASSVIGKTYEQYF.

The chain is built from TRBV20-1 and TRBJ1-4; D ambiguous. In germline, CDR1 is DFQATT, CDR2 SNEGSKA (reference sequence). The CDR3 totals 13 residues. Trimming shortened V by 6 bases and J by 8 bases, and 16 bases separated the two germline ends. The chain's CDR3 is CSAPHGGEEKLFF. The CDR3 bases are TGCAGTGCCCCCCACGGCGGGGAAGAAAAACTGTTTTTT.

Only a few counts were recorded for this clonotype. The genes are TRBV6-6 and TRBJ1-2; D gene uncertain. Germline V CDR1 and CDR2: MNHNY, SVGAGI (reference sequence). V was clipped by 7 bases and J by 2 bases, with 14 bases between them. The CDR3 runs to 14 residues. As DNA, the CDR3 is TGTGCCAGCACCGCAGGCAAACCGAACTATGGCTACACCTTC. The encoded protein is CASTAGKPNYGYTF.

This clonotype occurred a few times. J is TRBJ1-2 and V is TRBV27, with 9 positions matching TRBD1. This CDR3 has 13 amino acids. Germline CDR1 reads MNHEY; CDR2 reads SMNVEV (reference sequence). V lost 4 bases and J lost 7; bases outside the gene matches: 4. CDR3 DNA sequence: TGTGCCAGCAGTTCCGGGACAGGGCTTGGCTACACCTTC. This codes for CASSSGTGLGYTF.

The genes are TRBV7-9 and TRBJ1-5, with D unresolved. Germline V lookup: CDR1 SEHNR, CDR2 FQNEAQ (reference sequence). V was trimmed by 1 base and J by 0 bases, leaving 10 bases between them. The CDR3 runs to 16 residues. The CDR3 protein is CASSLDRPDSNQPQHF. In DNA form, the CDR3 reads TGTGCCAGCAGCTTAGACCGCCCAGATAGCAATCAGCCCCAGCATTTT.

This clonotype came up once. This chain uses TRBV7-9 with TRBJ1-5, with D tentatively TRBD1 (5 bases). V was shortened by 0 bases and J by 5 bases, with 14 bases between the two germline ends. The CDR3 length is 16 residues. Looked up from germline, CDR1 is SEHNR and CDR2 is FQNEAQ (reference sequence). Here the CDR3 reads CASSLAGDRFYQPQHF. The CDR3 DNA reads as TGTGCCAGCAGCTTAGCAGGGGATCGCTTTTATCAGCCCCAGCATTTT.

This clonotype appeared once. The CDR3 bases are TGTGCCAGCAGTCTTCCACAGGATGGGGTAGATACGCAGTATTTT. This sequence encodes CASSLPQDGVDTQYF. The chain couples TRBV6-5 to TRBJ2-3, with a possible D match to TRBD1 (5 bases). Germline V gives CDR1 MNHEY, CDR2 SVGAGI. Trimming stripped 5 bases from V and 5 bases from J, with 17 bases between. The CDR3 sequence is 15 residues long.

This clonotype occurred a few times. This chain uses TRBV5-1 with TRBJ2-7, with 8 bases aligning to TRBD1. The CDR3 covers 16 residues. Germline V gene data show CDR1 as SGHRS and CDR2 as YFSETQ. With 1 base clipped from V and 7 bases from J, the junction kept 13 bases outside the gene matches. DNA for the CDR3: TGCGCCAGCAGCTTGAAGGGTAGGACAGGGAACAATGAGCAGTACTTC. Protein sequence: CASSLKGRTGNNEQYF.

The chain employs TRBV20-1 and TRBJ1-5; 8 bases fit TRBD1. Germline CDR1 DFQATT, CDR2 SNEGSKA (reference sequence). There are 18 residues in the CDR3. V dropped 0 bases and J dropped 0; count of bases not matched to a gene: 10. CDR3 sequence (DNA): TGCAGTGCTAGAGATAGGGTGCAGGGGGCATATAGCAATCAGCCCCAGCATTTT. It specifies CSARDRVQGAYSNQPQHF.

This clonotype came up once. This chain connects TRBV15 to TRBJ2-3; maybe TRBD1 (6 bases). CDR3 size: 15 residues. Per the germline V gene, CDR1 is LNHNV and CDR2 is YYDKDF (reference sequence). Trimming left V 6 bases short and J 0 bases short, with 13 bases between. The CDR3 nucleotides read TGTGCCACCAGGGAATGGGGGCCTAGCACAGATACGCAGTATTTT. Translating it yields CATREWGPSTDTQYF. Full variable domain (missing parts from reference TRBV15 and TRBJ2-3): DAMVIQNPRYQVTQFGKPVTLSCSQTLNHNVMYWYQQKSSQAPKLLFHYYDKDFNNEADTPDNFQSRRPNTSFCFLDIRSPGLGDTAMYLCATREWGPSTDTQYFGPGTRLTVL.

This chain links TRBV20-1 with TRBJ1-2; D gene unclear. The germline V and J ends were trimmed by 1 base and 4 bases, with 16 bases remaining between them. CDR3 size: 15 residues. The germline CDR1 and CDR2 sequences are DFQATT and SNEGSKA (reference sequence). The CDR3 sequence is CSARAPGRVSYGYTF. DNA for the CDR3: TGCAGTGCTAGAGCTCCAGGAAGGGTATCCTATGGCTACACCTTC.

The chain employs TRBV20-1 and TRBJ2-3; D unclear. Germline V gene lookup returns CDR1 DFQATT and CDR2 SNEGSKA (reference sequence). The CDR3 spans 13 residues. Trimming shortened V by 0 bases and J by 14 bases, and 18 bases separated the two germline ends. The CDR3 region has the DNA TGCAGTGCTAGAGATATCCCTAGGACCGGGTGGTATTTT. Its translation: CSARDIPRTGWYF.

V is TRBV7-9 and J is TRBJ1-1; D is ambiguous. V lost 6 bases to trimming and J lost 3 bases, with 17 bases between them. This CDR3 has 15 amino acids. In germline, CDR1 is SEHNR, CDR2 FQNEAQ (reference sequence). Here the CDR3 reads CASRPLTGPDTEAFF. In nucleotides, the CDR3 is TGTGCCAGCAGACCATTAACGGGTCCCGACACTGAAGCTTTCTTT.

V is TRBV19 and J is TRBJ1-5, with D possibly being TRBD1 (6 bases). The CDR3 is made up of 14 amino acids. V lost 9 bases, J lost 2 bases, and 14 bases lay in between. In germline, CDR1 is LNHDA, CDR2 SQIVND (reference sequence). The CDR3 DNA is TGTGCCAGCCTAACGGGGGGCGGCAATCAGCCCCAGCATTTT. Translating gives CASLTGGGNQPQHF.